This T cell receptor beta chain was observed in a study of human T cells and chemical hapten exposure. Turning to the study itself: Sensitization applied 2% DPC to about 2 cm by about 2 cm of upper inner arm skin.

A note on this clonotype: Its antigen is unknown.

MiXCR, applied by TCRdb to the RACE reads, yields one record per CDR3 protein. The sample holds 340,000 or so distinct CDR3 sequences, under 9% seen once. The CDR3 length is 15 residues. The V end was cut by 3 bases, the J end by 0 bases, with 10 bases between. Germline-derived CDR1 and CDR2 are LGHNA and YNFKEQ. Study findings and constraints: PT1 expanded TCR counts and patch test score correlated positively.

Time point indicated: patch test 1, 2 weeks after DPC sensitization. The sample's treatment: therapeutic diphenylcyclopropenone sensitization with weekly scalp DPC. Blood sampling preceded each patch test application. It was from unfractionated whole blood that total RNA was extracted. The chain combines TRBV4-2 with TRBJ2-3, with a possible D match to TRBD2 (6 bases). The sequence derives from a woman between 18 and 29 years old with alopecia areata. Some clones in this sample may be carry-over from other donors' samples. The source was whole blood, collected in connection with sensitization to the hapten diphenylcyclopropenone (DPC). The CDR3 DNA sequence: TGTGCCAGCAGCCAGATAAGCGGGAGCACAGATACGCAGTATTTT. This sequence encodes CASSQISGSTDTQYF.